The clone carrying this T cell receptor beta chain was counted a few times. Its matching antigen is unknown. These data are taken from a study of OX40 agonist ivuxolimab in advanced cancers. CDR3 size: 13 residues. Per the germline V gene, CDR1 is SGHNT and CDR2 is YYREEE (reference sequence). Trimming took 6 bases from V and 5 from J, leaving 14 bases between them. Regarding the study as a whole: What antigens the expanded peripheral T cells recognized was never established.

Measured with immunoSEQ multiplex PCR; TCRdb has only the in-frame clones, and not every one. The data contain about 82,000 clones, 80% to 90% of them singletons. Specimen: CD4+ or CD8+ T cells sorted from blood, collected in a trial of the OX40 agonist ivuxolimab. This clonotype was sampled from an adult with an advanced solid tumor such as melanoma, head and neck, liver or kidney cancer. V gene TRBV5-4 combines with J gene TRBJ1-1, with D tentatively TRBD1 (5 bases). The CDR3 DNA reads as TGTGCCAGCAAAGTGAAGGGGAAAACTGAAGCTTTCTTT. Its protein is CASKVKGKTEAFF. The full variable domain, rest sourced from reference TRBV5-4 and TRBJ1-1, is ETGVTQSPTHLIKTRGQQVTLRCSSQSGHNTVSWYQQALGQGPQFIFQYYREEENGRGNFPPRFSGLQFPNYSSELNVNALELDDSALYLCASKVKGKTEAFFGQGTRLTVV.